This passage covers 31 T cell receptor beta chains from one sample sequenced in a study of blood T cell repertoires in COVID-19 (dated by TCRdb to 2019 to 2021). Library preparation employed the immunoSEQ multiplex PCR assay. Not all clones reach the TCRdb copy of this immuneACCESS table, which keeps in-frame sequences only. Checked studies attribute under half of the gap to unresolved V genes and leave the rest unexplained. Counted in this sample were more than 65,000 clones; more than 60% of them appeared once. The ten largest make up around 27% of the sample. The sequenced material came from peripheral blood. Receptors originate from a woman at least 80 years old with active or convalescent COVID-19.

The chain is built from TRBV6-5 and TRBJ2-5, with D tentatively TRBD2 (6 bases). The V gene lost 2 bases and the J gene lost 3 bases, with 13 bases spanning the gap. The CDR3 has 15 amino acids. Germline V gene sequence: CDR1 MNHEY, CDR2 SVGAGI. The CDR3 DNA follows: TGTGCCAGCAGTTACCGCGGGGAGTGGGAAGAGACCCAGTACTTC. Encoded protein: CASSYRGEWEETQYF.

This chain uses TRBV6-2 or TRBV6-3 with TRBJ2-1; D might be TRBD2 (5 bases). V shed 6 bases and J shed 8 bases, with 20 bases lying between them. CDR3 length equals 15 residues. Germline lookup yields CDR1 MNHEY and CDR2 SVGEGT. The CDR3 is CASSTLVFSTHEQFF. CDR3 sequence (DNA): TGTGCCAGCAGCACACTAGTTTTCTCTACCCATGAGCAGTTCTTC.

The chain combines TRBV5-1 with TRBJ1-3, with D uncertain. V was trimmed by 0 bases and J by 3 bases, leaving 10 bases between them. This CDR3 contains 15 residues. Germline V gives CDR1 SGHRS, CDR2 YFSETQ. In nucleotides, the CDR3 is TGCGCCAGCAGCTTGGGAGGAGTGGATGGAAACACCATATATTTT. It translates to CASSLGGVDGNTIYF.

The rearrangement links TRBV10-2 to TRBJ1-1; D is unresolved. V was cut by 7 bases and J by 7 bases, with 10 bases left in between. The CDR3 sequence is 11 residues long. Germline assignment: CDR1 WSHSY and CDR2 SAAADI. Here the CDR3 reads CASTYLGEAFF. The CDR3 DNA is TGCGCCAGCACTTATCTCGGTGAAGCTTTCTTT.

CDR3 sequence: CSASDRATSVSEAFF. DNA of the CDR3: TGCAGTGCTAGTGACAGGGCCACGTCAGTTTCTGAAGCTTTCTTT. This sequence joins TRBV20-1 and TRBJ1-1; TRBD1 matches at 7 bases. The CDR3 consists of 15 residues. Germline CDR1 reads DFQATT; CDR2 reads SNEGSKA (reference sequence). V shed 3 bases, J shed 6 bases, and the junction held 13 bases outside the gene matches.

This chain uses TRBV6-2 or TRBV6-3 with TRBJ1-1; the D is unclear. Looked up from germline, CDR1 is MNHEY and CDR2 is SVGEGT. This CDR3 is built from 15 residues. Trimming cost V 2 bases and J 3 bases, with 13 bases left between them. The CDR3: CASSYGLGRDTEAFF. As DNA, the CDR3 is TGTGCCAGCAGTTACGGCCTGGGGAGGGACACTGAAGCTTTCTTT.

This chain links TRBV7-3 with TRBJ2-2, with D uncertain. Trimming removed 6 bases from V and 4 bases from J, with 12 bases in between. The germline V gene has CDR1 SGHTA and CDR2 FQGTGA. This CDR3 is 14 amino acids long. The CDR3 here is CASSADKLTGELFF. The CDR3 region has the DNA TGTGCCAGCAGTGCCGACAAACTCACCGGGGAGCTGTTTTTT.

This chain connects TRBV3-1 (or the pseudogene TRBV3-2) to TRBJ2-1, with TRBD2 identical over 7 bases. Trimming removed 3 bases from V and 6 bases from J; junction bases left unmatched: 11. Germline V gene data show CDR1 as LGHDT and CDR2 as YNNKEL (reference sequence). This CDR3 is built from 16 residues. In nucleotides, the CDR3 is TGTGCCAGCAGCCAGGGTTTCAGCGGGGTGGGCAATGAGCAGTTCTTC. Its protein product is CASSQGFSGVGNEQFF.

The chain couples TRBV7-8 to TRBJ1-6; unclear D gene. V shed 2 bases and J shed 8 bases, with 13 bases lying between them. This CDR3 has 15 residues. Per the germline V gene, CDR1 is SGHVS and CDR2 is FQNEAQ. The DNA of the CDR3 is TGTGCCAGCAGCTTATTAGGTCTGGGAGATTCACCCCTCCACTTT. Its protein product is CASSLLGLGDSPLHF. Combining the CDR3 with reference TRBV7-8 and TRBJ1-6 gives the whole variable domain GAGVSQSPRYKVAKRGQDVALRCDPISGHVSLFWYQQALGQGPEFLTYFQNEAQLDKSGLPSDRFFAERPEGSVSTLKIQRTQQEDSAVYLCASSLLGLGDSPLHFGNGTRLTVT.

CDR3 amino acids: CASSVFITGGGDEQYF. In DNA form, the CDR3 reads TGTGCCAGCAGCGTATTCATCACAGGGGGCGGCGACGAGCAGTACTTC. The rearrangement links TRBV7-2 to TRBJ2-7, with 9 bases that match TRBD1. Germline V gene lookup returns CDR1 SGHTA and CDR2 FQGNSA. This CDR3 has 16 amino acids. V gave up 5 bases and J gave up 5 bases; unmatched junction bases: 13.

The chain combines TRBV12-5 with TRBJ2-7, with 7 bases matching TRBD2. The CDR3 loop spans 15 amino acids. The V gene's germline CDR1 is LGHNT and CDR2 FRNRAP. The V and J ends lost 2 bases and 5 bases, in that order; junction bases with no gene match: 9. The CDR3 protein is CASGLTSGVFNEQYF. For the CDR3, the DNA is TGTGCTAGTGGTTTGACCAGCGGGGTCTTCAACGAGCAGTACTTC.

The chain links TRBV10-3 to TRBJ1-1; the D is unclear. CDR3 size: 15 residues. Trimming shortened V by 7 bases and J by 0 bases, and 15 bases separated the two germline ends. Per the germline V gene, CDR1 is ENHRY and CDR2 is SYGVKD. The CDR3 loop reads CAITSSSSMNTEAFF. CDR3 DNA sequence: TGTGCCATCACATCCTCTTCGAGCATGAACACTGAAGCTTTCTTT.

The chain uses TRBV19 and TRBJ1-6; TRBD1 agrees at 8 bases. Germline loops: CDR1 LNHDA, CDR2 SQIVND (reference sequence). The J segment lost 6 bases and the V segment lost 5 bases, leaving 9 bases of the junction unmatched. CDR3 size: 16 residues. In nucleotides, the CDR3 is TGTGCCAGTAGTGTTCAGGGGGCAGGAGGTAATTCACCCCTCCACTTT. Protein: CASSVQGAGGNSPLHF.

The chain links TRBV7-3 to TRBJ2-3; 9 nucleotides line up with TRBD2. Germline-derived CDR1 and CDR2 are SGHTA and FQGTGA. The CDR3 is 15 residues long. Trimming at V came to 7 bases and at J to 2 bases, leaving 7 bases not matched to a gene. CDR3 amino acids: CASTASGTTTDTQYF. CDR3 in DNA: TGTGCCAGCACCGCTAGCGGGACCACCACAGATACGCAGTATTTT.

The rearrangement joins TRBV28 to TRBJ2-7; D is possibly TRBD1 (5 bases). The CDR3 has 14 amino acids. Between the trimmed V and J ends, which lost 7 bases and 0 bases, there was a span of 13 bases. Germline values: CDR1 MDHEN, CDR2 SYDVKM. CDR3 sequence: CASTRQSGSYEQYF. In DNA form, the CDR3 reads TGTGCCAGCACCCGACAGTCAGGCTCCTACGAGCAGTACTTC.

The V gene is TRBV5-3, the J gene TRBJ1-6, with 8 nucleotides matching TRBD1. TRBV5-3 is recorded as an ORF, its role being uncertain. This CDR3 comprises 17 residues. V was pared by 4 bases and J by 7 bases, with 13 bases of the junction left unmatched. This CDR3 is CARSRLTGTGENSPLHF. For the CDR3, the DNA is TGTGCCAGAAGCCGTCTGACCGGGACAGGAGAAAATTCACCCCTCCACTTT.

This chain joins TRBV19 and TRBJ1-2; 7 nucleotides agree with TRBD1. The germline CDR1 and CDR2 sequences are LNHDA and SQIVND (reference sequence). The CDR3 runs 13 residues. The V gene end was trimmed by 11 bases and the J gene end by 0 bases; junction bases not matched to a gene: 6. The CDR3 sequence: CAPWDSANYGYTF. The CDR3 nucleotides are TGTGCCCCTTGGGACAGCGCTAACTATGGCTACACCTTC. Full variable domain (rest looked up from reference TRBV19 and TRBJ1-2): DGGITQSPKYLFRKEGQNVTLSCEQNLNHDAMYWYRQDPGQGLRLIYYSQIVNDFQKGDIAEGYSVSREKKESFPLTVTSAQKNPTAFYLCAPWDSANYGYTFGSGTRLTVV.

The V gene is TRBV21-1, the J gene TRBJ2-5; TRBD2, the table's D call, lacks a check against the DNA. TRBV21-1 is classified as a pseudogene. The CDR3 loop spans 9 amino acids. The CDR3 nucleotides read TGTAAAGAGGAAGAGACCCAGTACTTC. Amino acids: CKEEETQYF.

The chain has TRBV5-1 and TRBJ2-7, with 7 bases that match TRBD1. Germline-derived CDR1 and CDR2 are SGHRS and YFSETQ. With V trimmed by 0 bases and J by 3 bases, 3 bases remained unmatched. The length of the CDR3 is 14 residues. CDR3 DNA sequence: TGCGCCAGCAGCTTGGGAGGGGGCGGCTACGAGCAGTACTTC. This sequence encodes CASSLGGGGYEQYF.

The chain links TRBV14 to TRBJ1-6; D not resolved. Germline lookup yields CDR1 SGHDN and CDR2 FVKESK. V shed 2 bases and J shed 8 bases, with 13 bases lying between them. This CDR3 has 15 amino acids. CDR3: CASSQFIRSDSPLHF. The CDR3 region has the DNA TGTGCCAGCAGCCAATTTATACGGAGTGATTCACCCCTCCACTTT. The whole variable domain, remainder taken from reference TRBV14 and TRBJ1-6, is EAGVTQFPSHSVIEKGQTVTLRCDPISGHDNLYWYRRVMGKEIKFLLHFVKESKQDESGMPNNRFLAERTGGTYSTLKVQPAELEDSGVYFCASSQFIRSDSPLHFGNGTRLTVT.

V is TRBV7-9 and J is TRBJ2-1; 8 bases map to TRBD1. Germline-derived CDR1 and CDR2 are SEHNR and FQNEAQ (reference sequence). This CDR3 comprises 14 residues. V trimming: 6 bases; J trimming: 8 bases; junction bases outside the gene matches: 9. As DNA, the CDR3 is TGTGCCAGCAGTGGACAGGGTTGGATCTATGAGCAGTTCTTC. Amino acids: CASSGQGWIYEQFF. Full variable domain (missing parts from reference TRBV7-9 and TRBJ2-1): DTGVSQNPRHKITKRGQNVTFRCDPISEHNRLYWYRQTLGQGPEFLTYFQNEAQLEKSRLLSDRFSAERPKGSFSTLEIQRTEQGDSAMYLCASSGQGWIYEQFFGPGTRLTVL.

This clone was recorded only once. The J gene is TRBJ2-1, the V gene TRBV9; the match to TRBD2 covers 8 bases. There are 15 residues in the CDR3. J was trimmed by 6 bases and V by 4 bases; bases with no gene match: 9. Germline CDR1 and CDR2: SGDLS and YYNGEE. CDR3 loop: CASSQLAELSNEQFF. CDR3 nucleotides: TGTGCCAGCAGCCAACTAGCGGAACTAAGCAATGAGCAGTTCTTC.

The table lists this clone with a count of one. As DNA, the CDR3 is TGTGCCAGCAGCTGGGACAGGGGGTTTGGCACAGATACGCAGTATTTT. Translating gives CASSWDRGFGTDTQYF. The chain has TRBV5-8 and TRBJ2-3; 11 nucleotides agree with TRBD1. CDR1 SGHTS and CDR2 YDEGEE come from the germline V gene. This CDR3 spans 16 amino acids. After removal of 3 bases from V and 1 base from J, the junction contained 4 bases not matched to a gene.

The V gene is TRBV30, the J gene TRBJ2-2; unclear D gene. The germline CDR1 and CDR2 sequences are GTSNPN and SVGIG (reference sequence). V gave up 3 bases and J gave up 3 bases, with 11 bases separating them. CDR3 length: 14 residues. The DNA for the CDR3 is TGTGCCTGGAGCCTTTCACGGTACACCGGGGAGCTGTTTTTT. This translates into CAWSLSRYTGELFF.

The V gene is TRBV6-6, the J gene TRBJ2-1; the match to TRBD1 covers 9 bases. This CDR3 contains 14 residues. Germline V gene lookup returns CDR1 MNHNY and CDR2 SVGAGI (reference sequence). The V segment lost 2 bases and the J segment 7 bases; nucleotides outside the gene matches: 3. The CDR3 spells CASSYETGGNEQFF. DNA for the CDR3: TGTGCCAGCAGTTACGAGACAGGGGGGAATGAGCAGTTCTTC.

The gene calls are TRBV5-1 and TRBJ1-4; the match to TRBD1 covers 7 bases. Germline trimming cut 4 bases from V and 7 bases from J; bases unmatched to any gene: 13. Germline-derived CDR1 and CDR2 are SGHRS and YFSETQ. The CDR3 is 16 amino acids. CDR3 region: CASSMNTGTASEKLFF. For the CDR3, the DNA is TGCGCCAGCAGCATGAACACCGGGACAGCGAGTGAAAAACTGTTTTTT.

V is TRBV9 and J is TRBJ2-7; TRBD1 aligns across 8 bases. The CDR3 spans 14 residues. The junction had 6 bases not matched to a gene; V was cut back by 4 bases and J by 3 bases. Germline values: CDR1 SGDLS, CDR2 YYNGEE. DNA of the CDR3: TGTGCCAGCAGCTACCTTGACAGGGGCTACGAGCAGTACTTC. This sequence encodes CASSYLDRGYEQYF.

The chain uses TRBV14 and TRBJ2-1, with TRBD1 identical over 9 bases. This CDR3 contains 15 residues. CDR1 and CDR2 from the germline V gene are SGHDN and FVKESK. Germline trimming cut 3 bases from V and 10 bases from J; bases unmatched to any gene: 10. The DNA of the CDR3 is TGTGCCAGCAGCCAGGACAGGGGCGTCAGGGGGGAGCAGTTCTTC. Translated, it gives CASSQDRGVRGEQFF.

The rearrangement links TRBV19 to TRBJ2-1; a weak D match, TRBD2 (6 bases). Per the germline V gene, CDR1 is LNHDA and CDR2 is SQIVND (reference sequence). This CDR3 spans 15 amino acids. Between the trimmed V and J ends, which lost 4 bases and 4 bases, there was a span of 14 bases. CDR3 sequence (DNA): TGTGCCAGTAGTACCCAGGGAGGTGGGTACAATGAGCAGTTCTTC. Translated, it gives CASSTQGGGYNEQFF.

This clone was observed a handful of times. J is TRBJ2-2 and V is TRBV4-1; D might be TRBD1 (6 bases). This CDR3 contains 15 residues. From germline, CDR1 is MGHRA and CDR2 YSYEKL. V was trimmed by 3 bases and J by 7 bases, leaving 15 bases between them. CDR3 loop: CASSQVTGFSGELFF. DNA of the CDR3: TGCGCCAGCAGCCAGGTTACAGGGTTTAGCGGGGAGCTGTTTTTT.

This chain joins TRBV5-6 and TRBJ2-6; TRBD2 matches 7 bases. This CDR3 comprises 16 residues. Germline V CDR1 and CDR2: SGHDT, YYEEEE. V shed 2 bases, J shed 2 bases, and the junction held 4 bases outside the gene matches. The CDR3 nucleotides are TGTGCCAGCAGCTTCGGGACTACAGCTGGGGCCAACGTCCTGACTTTC. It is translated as CASSFGTTAGANVLTF.